This paragraph covers one T cell receptor beta chain sequence. Per germline, CDR1 SGHNT and CDR2 YYREEE (reference sequence). Germline trimming cut 3 bases from V and 1 base from J; bases unmatched to any gene: 2. CDR3 length: 17 residues. This entry belongs to a study of T cell changes during pregnancy in multiple sclerosis. The repertoire was sequenced with immunoSEQ multiplex PCR; TCRdb's copy has only in-frame clones and lacks some. The sample contains tens of thousands of clones, approximately 90% of which appear only once. The genes are TRBV5-4 and TRBJ2-2; 14 positions agree with TRBD2. This clonotype was sampled from a female donor in good health, enrolled as a control in a pregnancy study. Sequenced here: peripheral blood, sampled in the first trimester of pregnancy. The CDR3 protein is CASSSGTSGRNTGELFF. In DNA form, the CDR3 reads TGTGCCAGCAGCTCCGGGACTAGCGGGAGGAACACCGGGGAGCTGTTTTTT.